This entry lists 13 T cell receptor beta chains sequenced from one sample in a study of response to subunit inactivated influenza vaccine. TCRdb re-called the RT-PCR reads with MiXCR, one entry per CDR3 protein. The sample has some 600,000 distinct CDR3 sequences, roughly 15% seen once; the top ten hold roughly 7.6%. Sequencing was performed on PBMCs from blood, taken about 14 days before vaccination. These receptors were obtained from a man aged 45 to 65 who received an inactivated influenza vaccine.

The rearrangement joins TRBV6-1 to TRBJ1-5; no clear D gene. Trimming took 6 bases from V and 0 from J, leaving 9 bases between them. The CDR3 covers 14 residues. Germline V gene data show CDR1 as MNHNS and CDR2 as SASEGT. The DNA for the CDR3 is TGTGCCAGCAGCTTCGACCGTAGCAATCAGCCCCAGCATTTT. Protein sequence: CASSFDRSNQPQHF.

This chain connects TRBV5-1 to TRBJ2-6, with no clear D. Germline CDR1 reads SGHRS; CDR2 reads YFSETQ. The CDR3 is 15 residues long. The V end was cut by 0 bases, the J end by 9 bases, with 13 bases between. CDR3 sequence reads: CASSLDLTTINVLTF. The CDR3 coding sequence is TGCGCCAGCAGCTTGGACCTTACGACCATCAACGTCCTGACTTTC.

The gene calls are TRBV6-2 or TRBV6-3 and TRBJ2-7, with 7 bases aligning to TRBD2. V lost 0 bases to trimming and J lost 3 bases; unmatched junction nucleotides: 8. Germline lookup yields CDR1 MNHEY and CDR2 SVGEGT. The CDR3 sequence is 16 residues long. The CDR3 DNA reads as TGTGCCAGCAGTTACTCGTACTTACGGGGGGACTACGAGCAGTACTTC. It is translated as CASSYSYLRGDYEQYF.

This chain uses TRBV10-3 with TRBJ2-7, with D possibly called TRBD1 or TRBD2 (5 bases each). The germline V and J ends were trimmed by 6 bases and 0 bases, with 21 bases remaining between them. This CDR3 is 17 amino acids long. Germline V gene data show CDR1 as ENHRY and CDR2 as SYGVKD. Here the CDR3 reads CAISRPRWGKSSYEQYF. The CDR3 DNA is TGTGCCATCAGCCGCCCTCGTTGGGGGAAGAGCTCCTACGAGCAGTACTTC.

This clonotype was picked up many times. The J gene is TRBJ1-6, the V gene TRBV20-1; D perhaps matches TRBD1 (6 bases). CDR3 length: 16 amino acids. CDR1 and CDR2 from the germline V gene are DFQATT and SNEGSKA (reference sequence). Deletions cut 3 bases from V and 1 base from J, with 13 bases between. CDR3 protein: CSASKGGVSYNSPLHF. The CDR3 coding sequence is TGCAGTGCTAGTAAGGGGGGGGTGTCCTATAATTCACCCCTCCACTTT.

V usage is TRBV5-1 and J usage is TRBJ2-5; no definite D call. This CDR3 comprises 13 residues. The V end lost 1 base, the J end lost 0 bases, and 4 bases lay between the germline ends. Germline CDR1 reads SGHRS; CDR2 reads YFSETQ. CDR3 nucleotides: TGCGCCAGCAGCTTGCAAGACCAAGAGACCCAGTACTTC. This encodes CASSLQDQETQYF.

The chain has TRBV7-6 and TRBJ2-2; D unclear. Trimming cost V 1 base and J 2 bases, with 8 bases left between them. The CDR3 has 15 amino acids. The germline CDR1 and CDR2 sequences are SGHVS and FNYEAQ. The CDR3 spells CASSLEARNTGELFF. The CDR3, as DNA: TGTGCCAGCAGCTTAGAGGCCCGTAACACCGGGGAGCTGTTTTTT.

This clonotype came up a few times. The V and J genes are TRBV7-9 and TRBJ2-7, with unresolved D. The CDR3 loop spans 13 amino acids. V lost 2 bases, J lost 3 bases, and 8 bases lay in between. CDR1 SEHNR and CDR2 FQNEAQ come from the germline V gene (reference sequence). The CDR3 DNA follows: TGTGCCAGCAGCTTAAACCTACTCTACGAGCAGTACTTC. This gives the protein CASSLNLLYEQYF.

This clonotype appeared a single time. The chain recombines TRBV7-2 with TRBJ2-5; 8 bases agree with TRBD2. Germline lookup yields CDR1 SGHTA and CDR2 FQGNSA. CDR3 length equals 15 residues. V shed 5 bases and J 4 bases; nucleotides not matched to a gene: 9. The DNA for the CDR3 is TGTGCCAGCAGCCCAAGAGCGGGAGTAGGAGAGACCCAGTACTTC. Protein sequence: CASSPRAGVGETQYF.

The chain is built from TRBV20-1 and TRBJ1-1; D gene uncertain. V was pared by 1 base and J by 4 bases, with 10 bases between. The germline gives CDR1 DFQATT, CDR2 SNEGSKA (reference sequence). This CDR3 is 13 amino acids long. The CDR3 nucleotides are TGCAGTGCTAGAGCAAGGGTGACCACTGAAGCTTTCTTT. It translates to CSARARVTTEAFF.

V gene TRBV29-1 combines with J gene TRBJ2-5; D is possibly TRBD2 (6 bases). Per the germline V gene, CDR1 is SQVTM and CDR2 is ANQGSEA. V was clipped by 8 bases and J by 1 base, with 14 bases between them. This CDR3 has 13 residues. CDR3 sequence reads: CSIPLRGQETQYF. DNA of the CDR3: TGCAGCATTCCTCTGCGGGGCCAAGAGACCCAGTACTTC.

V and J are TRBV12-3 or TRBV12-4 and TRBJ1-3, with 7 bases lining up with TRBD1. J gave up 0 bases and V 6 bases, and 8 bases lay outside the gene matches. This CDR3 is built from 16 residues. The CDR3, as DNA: TGTGCCAGCAGCAGGGGGGACCCCCGCTCTGGAAACACCATATATTTT. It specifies CASSRGDPRSGNTIYF.

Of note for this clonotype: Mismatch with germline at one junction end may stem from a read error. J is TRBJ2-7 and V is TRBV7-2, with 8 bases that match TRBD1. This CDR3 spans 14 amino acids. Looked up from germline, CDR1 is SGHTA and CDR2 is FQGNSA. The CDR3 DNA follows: TGTGTCAGCAACCCGGGACAGGTTGCCTACGAGCAGTACTTC. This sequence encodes CVSNPGQVAYEQYF.